This entry concerns a single T cell receptor beta chain. Its antigen is undetermined. The PCR contained 60 Vbeta and 13 Jbeta primers. Authors' data handling: Later work found around 72 million unique TCR beta chains, with about 10 million shared. TCRdb's copy holds only in-frame clones and misses some; the assay was immunoSEQ multiplex PCR. V and J calls and clone size are those listed in that table; D and trimming were worked out from the DNA. The table records approximately 67,000 clones, around 63% of them present only once. Donors were nominally healthy when sampled, though unrecorded immune exposures were likely. The data were obtained in a study of cytomegalovirus exposure and HLA in healthy donors. The study, taken as a whole, reports: Later analysis identified a missense DCLRE1C variant that was linked to TCR beta V- and J-gene trimming. The only immune exposure information that was available was CMV serostatus.

The V gene's germline CDR1 is SGHRS and CDR2 YFSETQ. The CDR3 contains 17 residues. The V and J ends lost 7 bases and 3 bases respectively, with 24 bases between them. This TCR derives from a woman aged 25 to 39 in good health and CMV-seronegative. The specimen sequenced was PBMCs. The rearrangement joins TRBV5-1 to TRBJ2-3; tentative D call: TRBD2 (6 bases). DNA of the CDR3: TGCGCCAGCCTCCCCCTGGGACGGGGGACCTTGACAGATACGCAGTATTTT. Translating it yields CASLPLGRGTLTDTQYF.